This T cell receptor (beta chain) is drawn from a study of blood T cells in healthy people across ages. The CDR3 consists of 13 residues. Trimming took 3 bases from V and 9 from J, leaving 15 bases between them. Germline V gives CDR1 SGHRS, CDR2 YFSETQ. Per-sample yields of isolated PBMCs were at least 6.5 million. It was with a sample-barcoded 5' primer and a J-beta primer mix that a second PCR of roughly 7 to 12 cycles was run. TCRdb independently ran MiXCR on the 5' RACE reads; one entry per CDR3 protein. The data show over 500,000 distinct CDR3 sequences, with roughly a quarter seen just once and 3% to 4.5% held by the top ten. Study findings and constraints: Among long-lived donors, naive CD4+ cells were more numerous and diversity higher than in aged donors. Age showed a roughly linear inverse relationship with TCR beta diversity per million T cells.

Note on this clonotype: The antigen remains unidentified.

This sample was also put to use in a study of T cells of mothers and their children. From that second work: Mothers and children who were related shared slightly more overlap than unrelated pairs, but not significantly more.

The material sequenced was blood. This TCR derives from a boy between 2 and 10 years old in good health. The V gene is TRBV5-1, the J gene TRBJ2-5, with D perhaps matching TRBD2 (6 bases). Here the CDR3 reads CASSYSVGEAQYF. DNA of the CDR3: TGCGCCAGCAGCTACTCGGTAGGGGAGGCCCAGTACTTC.